The T cell receptor (beta chain) described here comes from a study of shared clonotypes between healthy human individuals. A word on this clone: The antigen remains unidentified.

Per the study methods: ImmunoSEQ only sent back junction sequences with no quality scores, so filtering was done differently. The protocol was immunoSEQ multiplex PCR, while the TCRdb copy is restricted to in-frame clones and leaves out a portion. For V, J and clone size, that table is used; D and trimming come from the DNA. There are millions of clones in the sample; 85% to 95% occur only once, and 0.13% lies in the top ten. Trimming removed 1 base at V and 3 bases at J, with 15 bases between. Germline V gene sequence: CDR1 SGHNT, CDR2 YYREEE (reference sequence). This CDR3 contains 16 residues. Study conclusions and caveats: Generation probabilities were higher for clonotypes shared across all four sorted-subset donors than for unshared ones. When naive CD4 clonotypes were compared across four donors, about 4.9% were shared. Deeper or shallower sequencing was expected to change how clonotypes are shared among donors.

The genes are TRBV5-4 and TRBJ2-3; D uncertain. Material for sequencing was naive CD4+ T cells sorted from blood. The sample's subset: CD45RA+ positively selected. The clonotype was recovered from a man between 18 and 35 years old in good health. CDR3 DNA: TGTGCCAGCAGCTTGCCTACGTTAGGAATTACAGATACGCAGTATTTT. Translated: CASSLPTLGITDTQYF.